The 6 T cell receptor beta chains below were found in one sample sequenced in a study of blood T cell repertoires in COVID-19. Data came from immunoSEQ multiplex PCR; TCRdb stores just in-frame clones and leaves some out. The sample holds roughly 250,000 clones, 85% to 90% seen once. The sequencing sample was made of peripheral blood. The source of these receptors is a woman between 40 and 55 years old who had recovered from COVID-19.

J is TRBJ1-2 and V is TRBV21-1. TRBV21-1 is assigned pseudogene status. CDR3 size: 17 residues. This chain's CDR3 is CASSKRVTDGENYGYTF. The DNA for the CDR3 is TGTGCCAGCAGCAAACGCGTAACCGACGGGGAGAACTATGGCTACACCTTC.

The chain has TRBV5-4 and TRBJ2-1; 12 bases fit TRBD2. V lost 10 bases and J lost 5; bases outside the gene matches: 7. Germline V gene data show CDR1 as SGHNT and CDR2 as YYREEE (reference sequence). The length of the CDR3 is 14 residues. The DNA for the CDR3 is TGTGCCGGGGGGCTAGCGGGAGGGAACAATGAGCAGTTCTTC. Encoded protein: CAGGLAGGNNEQFF.

The V and J genes are TRBV9 and TRBJ2-1; D might be TRBD1 (5 bases). Trimming left V 3 bases short and J 2 bases short, with 15 bases between. This CDR3 has 16 residues. Germline V gene sequence: CDR1 SGDLS, CDR2 YYNGEE. The CDR3 here is CASSEDRWGPYNEQFF. The CDR3 DNA sequence: TGTGCCAGCAGCGAAGACCGGTGGGGCCCCTACAATGAGCAGTTCTTC.

This clone was observed a single time. The rearrangement joins TRBV11-3 to TRBJ1-2, with a weak D call TRBD1 (5 bases). Deletions cut 5 bases from V and 11 bases from J, with 15 bases between. Germline CDR1 is SGHNT and CDR2 is YENEEA. The CDR3 is 12 amino acids. CDR3 bases: TGTGCCAGCAGCCGACCCCAGGGATGGTACACCTTC. Translated, it gives CASSRPQGWYTF.

CDR3 bases: TGCGCCAGCAGCGCCGGGGCGGGGAGACCCCCCCAAGAGACCCAGTACTTC. Its protein product is CASSAGAGRPPQETQYF. This rearrangement joins TRBV5-1 to TRBJ2-5, with D perhaps matching TRBD2 (6 bases). The CDR3 has 17 amino acids. V gave up 4 bases and J gave up 1 base, with 20 bases separating them. CDR1 is SGHRS and CDR2 is YFSETQ in the germline V gene.

This sequence joins TRBV19 and TRBJ1-1; 12 nucleotides align to TRBD1. The germline V gene has CDR1 LNHDA and CDR2 SQIVND (reference sequence). The trim removed 6 bases at V and 3 bases at J, leaving 5 bases unmatched. This CDR3 region has 15 residues. CDR3 sequence: CASSRDRGPDTEAFF. The CDR3 nucleotides are TGTGCCAGTAGCCGGGACAGGGGGCCCGACACTGAAGCTTTCTTT.